The source of this T cell receptor (beta chain) is a study of blood T cell repertoires in COVID-19. For the study at large: The United States, Italy and Spain provided the acute and convalescent COVID-19 samples. The analysed material was cDNA or gDNA that came from T cells, B-cell-depleted T cells, or PBMCs.

In the original workflow: Nucleated cell counts were estimated from reference gene primer amplification. Using immunoSEQ multiplex PCR, the repertoire was profiled, and TCRdb retains in-frame clones only, with some absent. V and J calls and clone size are given by that table; D and trimming were obtained from the DNA. The profile shows about 160,000 clones, roughly 79% of them singletons. This receptor was identified in a woman aged 80 or over with acute or convalescent COVID-19. The sequenced sample consisted of peripheral blood.

The CDR3 sequence is CALESPPSVGYNEQFF. DNA for the CDR3: TGTGCCCTGGAGTCCCCCCCTAGCGTGGGCTACAATGAGCAGTTCTTC. The chain employs TRBV30 and TRBJ2-1, with a weak D call TRBD2 (6 bases). The length of the CDR3 is 16 residues. The V and J ends lost 8 bases and 3 bases respectively, with 23 bases between them. CDR1 is GTSNPN and CDR2 is SVGIG in the germline V gene (reference sequence).